One sample yielded the 24 T cell receptor beta chains listed below, sequenced in a study of blood T cell repertoires in COVID-19. Assay: immunoSEQ multiplex PCR; the TCRdb copy retains only in-frame clones and omits some. Among roughly 240,000 clones listed, around 88% were seen once. Sample: PBMCs or T cells enriched from blood (not recorded which). The receptors originated from a woman aged 40 to 55 with acute COVID-19.

The chain couples TRBV10-3 to TRBJ2-1; 10 nucleotides line up with TRBD2. In germline, CDR1 is ENHRY, CDR2 SYGVKD. Trimming removed 6 bases from V and 2 bases from J; junction bases left unmatched: 7. The CDR3 loop spans 16 amino acids. Here the CDR3 reads CAIREPSGGTYNEQFF. CDR3 DNA sequence: TGTGCCATCAGGGAACCTAGCGGGGGTACCTACAATGAGCAGTTCTTC.

The chain joins TRBV7-2 to TRBJ1-5; D perhaps matches TRBD1 (5 bases). V was pared by 6 bases and J by 3 bases, with 12 bases between. The CDR3 spans 14 residues. Germline V gives CDR1 SGHTA, CDR2 FQGNSA. CDR3 bases: TGTGCCAGCAGACGAGACAGCCCCAATCAGCCCCAGCATTTT. Residues: CASRRDSPNQPQHF.

V usage is TRBV3-1 (or the pseudogene TRBV3-2) and J usage is TRBJ2-5; 8 bases agree with TRBD2. The length of the CDR3 is 14 residues. The germline CDR1 and CDR2 sequences are LGHDT and YNNKEL (reference sequence). The trim removed 6 bases at V and 5 bases at J, leaving 8 bases unmatched. CDR3 residues: CASSYGTSGETQYF. Here the CDR3 DNA reads TGTGCCAGCAGTTATGGCACTAGCGGTGAGACCCAGTACTTC.

The chain uses TRBV4-3 and TRBJ1-6; D may be TRBD1 (5 bases). This CDR3 is built from 16 residues. CDR1 and CDR2 (germline): LGHNA, YSLEER. V shed 0 bases and J shed 10 bases, with 16 bases lying between them. Here the CDR3 reads CASSQDRAGSFSPLHF. Written as DNA, the CDR3 is TGCGCCAGCAGCCAAGATAGGGCAGGGTCTTTCTCACCCCTCCACTTT.

CDR3 protein: CASSPSGKNTGELFF. For the CDR3, the DNA is TGTGCCAGCAGCCCCAGCGGGAAGAACACCGGGGAGCTGTTTTTT. The chain joins TRBV6-5 to TRBJ2-2, with 7 positions matching TRBD2. Trimming took 6 bases from V and 1 from J; bases not matched to a gene: 5. CDR3 length equals 15 residues. From germline, CDR1 is MNHEY and CDR2 SVGAGI.

This chain links TRBV5-1 with TRBJ2-1, with 10 bases aligning to TRBD2. Germline values: CDR1 SGHRS, CDR2 YFSETQ. V gave up 5 bases and J gave up 8 bases; unmatched junction bases: 13. This CDR3 spans 16 amino acids. DNA of the CDR3: TGCGCCAGCAGGACCTTAGCGGGAGGTAGCTTAGATGAGCAGTTCTTC. Encoded protein: CASRTLAGGSLDEQFF.

V gene TRBV7-9 combines with J gene TRBJ1-2; 12 bases align to TRBD1. Germline values: CDR1 SEHNR, CDR2 FQNEAQ (reference sequence). The CDR3 has 15 residues. J was trimmed by 3 bases and V by 5 bases; bases with no gene match: 4. The CDR3 DNA follows: TGTGCCAGCAGCAGAGGGACAGGGGGCCACTATGGCTACACCTTC. Translated, it gives CASSRGTGGHYGYTF.

V gene TRBV19 combines with J gene TRBJ2-2; no clear D. Germline V gene data show CDR1 as LNHDA and CDR2 as SQIVND (reference sequence). The V and J ends lost 8 bases and 6 bases respectively, with 13 bases between them. This CDR3 comprises 13 residues. The CDR3 bases are TGTGCCAGTCGTAATGTTTTAGCCGGGGAGCTGTTTTTT. Protein product: CASRNVLAGELFF. Drawing the rest from reference TRBV19 and TRBJ2-2, the complete variable domain is DGGITQSPKYLFRKEGQNVTLSCEQNLNHDAMYWYRQDPGQGLRLIYYSQIVNDFQKGDIAEGYSVSREKKESFPLTVTSAQKNPTAFYLCASRNVLAGELFFGEGSRLTVL.

CDR3 DNA sequence: TGTGCCAGTAGTCTCTCCGGGACAGGTCCCTACGAGCAGTACTTC. The encoded protein is CASSLSGTGPYEQYF. V and J are TRBV19 and TRBJ2-7, with 8 bases identical to TRBD1. CDR1 and CDR2 (germline): LNHDA, SQIVND (reference sequence). There are 15 residues in the CDR3. V shed 5 bases, J shed 2 bases, and the junction held 8 bases outside the gene matches.

This chain links TRBV13 with TRBJ1-1; 9 nucleotides align to TRBD1. Germline V gene sequence: CDR1 PRHDT, CDR2 FYEKMQ (reference sequence). This CDR3 is 15 amino acids long. Losses at the gene ends were 5 bases for V and 8 bases for J; bases not matched to a gene: 12. Here the CDR3 DNA reads TGTGCCAGCAGCGAACGACAGGGGGTCCGGGGGGAAGCTTTCTTT. It yields the protein CASSERQGVRGEAFF.

The rearrangement uses TRBV18 and TRBJ1-4; D call uncertain. CDR3 length equals 15 residues. Germline assignment: CDR1 KGHSH and CDR2 LQKENI. Trimming shortened V by 3 bases and J by 8 bases, and 16 bases separated the two germline ends. The CDR3 region is CASSPGGAPLEKLFF. The CDR3 nucleotides are TGTGCCAGCTCACCGGGAGGCGCCCCTCTCGAAAAACTGTTTTTT.

The table lists this clone with a few counts. The CDR3 reads CASSLDQYTFTDTQYF. The CDR3 DNA reads as TGTGCCAGCAGCTTAGATCAGTACACCTTCACAGATACGCAGTATTTT. The chain joins TRBV11-2 to TRBJ2-3; D remains unclear. Trimming removed 0 bases from V and 2 bases from J, with 12 bases in between. CDR1 SGHAT and CDR2 FQNNGV come from the germline V gene. The length of the CDR3 is 16 residues.

The chain links TRBV3-1 (or the pseudogene TRBV3-2) to TRBJ2-5, with TRBD1 identical over 9 bases. V gave up 4 bases and J gave up 0 bases; unmatched junction bases: 6. CDR1 is LGHDT and CDR2 is YNNKEL in the germline V gene (reference sequence). This CDR3 is 16 amino acids long. This chain's CDR3 is CASSLNRGLYQETQYF. The CDR3 DNA reads as TGTGCCAGCAGCCTTAACAGGGGGCTATACCAAGAGACCCAGTACTTC.

This chain connects TRBV24-1 to TRBJ1-2; the D is unclear. V lost 4 bases and J 4 bases, leaving 9 bases between the germline ends. Germline CDR1 reads KGHDR; CDR2 reads SFDVKD. The CDR3 is 13 amino acids. The CDR3 region has the DNA TGTGCCACCAGTGACCCTTATCTCTATGGCTACACCTTC. Translated, it gives CATSDPYLYGYTF.

The chain couples TRBV4-2 to TRBJ1-5; 7 bases line up with TRBD1. Germline lookup yields CDR1 LGHNA and CDR2 YNFKEQ. J gave up 4 bases and V 1 base, and 4 bases lay outside the gene matches. This CDR3 has 15 amino acids. The CDR3 coding sequence is TGTGCCAGCAGCCAAGGGGGACAGACAAATCAGCCCCAGCATTTT. Amino acid sequence: CASSQGGQTNQPQHF.

The chain is built from TRBV2 and TRBJ1-5, with D tentatively TRBD1 (5 bases). The CDR3 extends over 15 amino acids. Germline CDR1 SNHLY, CDR2 FYNNEI. Trimming removed 4 bases from V and 4 bases from J, with 14 bases in between. DNA for the CDR3: TGTGCCAGCAGTGCGCAAGGGGCGTGGAATCAGCCCCAGCATTTT. Its protein product is CASSAQGAWNQPQHF.

The count of this clone is one. The rearrangement links TRBV5-1 to TRBJ1-1; perhaps TRBD1 as D (5 bases). The CDR3 is made up of 14 amino acids. V lost 3 bases, J lost 1 base, and 10 bases lay in between. Germline-derived CDR1 and CDR2 are SGHRS and YFSETQ. CDR3 sequence reads: CASSSAGGNTEAFF. CDR3 DNA: TGCGCCAGCAGCTCTGCGGGGGGGAACACTGAAGCTTTCTTT.

The J gene is TRBJ1-1, the V gene TRBV11-3; D is uncertain. V lost 3 bases to trimming and J lost 5 bases, with 10 bases between them. The germline CDR1 and CDR2 sequences are SGHNT and YENEEA. The CDR3 consists of 13 residues. The CDR3 is CASSFSGDTEAFF. CDR3 coding DNA: TGTGCCAGCAGCTTTAGCGGTGATACTGAAGCTTTCTTT.

This CDR3 reads CASSKYWSRLAGREETQYF. CDR3 coding DNA: TGTGCCAGCAGCAAATACTGGTCTCGGCTAGCGGGAAGGGAAGAGACCCAGTACTTC. The rearrangement uses TRBV21-1 and TRBJ2-5; TRBD2, as called in the table, went unchecked against the DNA. TRBV21-1 is an annotated pseudogene. This CDR3 comprises 19 residues.

This clone has just a few counts. Other DNA sequences in the sample encode the same CDR3. This chain uses TRBV5-1 with TRBJ1-2; D perhaps matches TRBD1 (5 bases). V was shortened by 0 bases and J by 2 bases, with 5 bases between the two germline ends. CDR1 and CDR2 (germline): SGHRS, YFSETQ. This CDR3 is built from 13 residues. The CDR3 coding sequence is TGCGCCAGCAGCTTGGCAGGGAACTATGGCTACACCTTC. Translation: CASSLAGNYGYTF. The entire variable domain, with the rest obtained from reference TRBV5-1 and TRBJ1-2, is as follows: KAGVTQTPRYLIKTRGQQVTLSCSPISGHRSVSWYQQTPGQGLQFLFEYFSETQRNKGNFPGRFSGRQFSNSRSEMNVSTLELGDSALYLCASSLAGNYGYTFGSGTRLTVV.

The CDR3 DNA reads as TGTGCCAGTAGTCCCACAGGGGTGGAGGTCAAGCCCCAGCATTTT. Translating it yields CASSPTGVEVKPQHF. The V and J genes are TRBV19 and TRBJ1-5; the match to TRBD1 covers 7 bases. The CDR3 extends over 15 amino acids. Unmatched junction bases numbered 12, after V lost 5 bases and J lost 8 bases. Germline lookup yields CDR1 LNHDA and CDR2 SQIVND (reference sequence).

This chain connects TRBV11-3 to TRBJ2-1, with D tentatively TRBD2 (6 bases). The germline V and J ends were trimmed by 5 bases and 8 bases, with 13 bases remaining between them. CDR1 is SGHNT and CDR2 is YENEEA in the germline V gene. This CDR3 contains 13 residues. For the CDR3, the DNA is TGTGCCAGCAGCCTGGGGGGAGTAGATGAGCAGTTCTTC. This gives the protein CASSLGGVDEQFF.

The J gene is TRBJ2-3, the V gene TRBV7-2; TRBD2 matches 9 bases. Germline trimming cut 5 bases from V and 3 bases from J; bases unmatched to any gene: 9. CDR1 is SGHTA and CDR2 is FQGNSA in the germline V gene. CDR3 length equals 16 residues. The CDR3 sequence is CASSLVAGVRTDTQYF. The CDR3 coding sequence is TGTGCCAGCAGCCTAGTAGCGGGAGTGAGGACAGATACGCAGTATTTT.

The CDR3 spells CATSRAGRPRTGGDSPLHF. CDR3 nucleotides: TGTGCCACCAGCAGAGCCGGCCGACCCCGAACAGGGGGGGATTCACCCCTCCACTTT. The V and J genes are TRBV15 and TRBJ1-6, with 8 bases aligning to TRBD1. CDR3 length: 19 amino acids. V was pared by 1 base and J by 8 bases, with 16 bases of the junction left unmatched. The germline gives CDR1 LNHNV, CDR2 YYDKDF (reference sequence). Full variable domain (outside the CDR3, taken from reference TRBV15 and TRBJ1-6): DAMVIQNPRYQVTQFGKPVTLSCSQTLNHNVMYWYQQKSSQAPKLLFHYYDKDFNNEADTPDNFQSRRPNTSFCFLDIRSPGLGDTAMYLCATSRAGRPRTGGDSPLHFGNGTRLTVT.